The entry below gives a single T cell receptor (beta chain) sequence along with its context. What it recognizes is unknown. The CDR3 is 13 amino acids. CDR1 SNHLY and CDR2 FYNNEI come from the germline V gene. Trimming stripped 5 bases from V and 5 bases from J, with 12 bases between. This record belongs to a study of STAT5B mutations in CD4+ large granular lymphocyte leukemia. Using immunoSEQ multiplex PCR, the repertoire was profiled, and TCRdb retains in-frame clones only, with some absent. The top ten clones hold 4.4% of a sample with over 25,000 clones, around four fifths of them seen once. Notes on the study in general: No patients shared main leukemic clonotypes, though less than 30% appeared at low frequency elsewhere.

The sequence came from a human donor in good health. Sequenced: CD4+ T cells from blood buffy coats. This chain joins TRBV2 and TRBJ2-5; unclear D gene. CDR3 in DNA: TGTGCCAGCAGTTATTCTGACCGGGAGACCCAGTACTTC. This codes for CASSYSDRETQYF.